This entry is about one T cell receptor beta chain. Its matching antigen is unknown. This sample is part of a study of T-cell memory formation after mild COVID-19. Whole-study findings and limits: Clones that contracted clustered mainly in CM and EM if CD4+ and in EMRA if CD8+. Pre-infection memory carried some responding clones, suggesting that cross-reactive memory joined. Among clones contracting day 15 to 85, CD4/CD8 was balanced, whereas later expanders leaned CD4+.

5'RACE with constant-segment primers built TCRalpha and TCRbeta cDNA libraries with UMIs. TCRdb ran MiXCR on the 5' RACE reads and lists one entry per CDR3 protein. The sample shows roughly 130,000 distinct CDR3 sequences, about 17% of them seen only once. The sequencing sample was made of PBMCs or a T cell subset sorted from them (not recorded which). This TCR derives from a man aged 18 to 30 who had mild COVID-19 (a few samples of this study predate the infection). Cell type and time point are not known.

The DNA for the CDR3 is TGTGCCAGCAGCTTGGACTTCCCAGGGGTATACGAGCAGTACGTC. It is translated as CASSLDFPGVYEQYV. J is TRBJ2-7 and V is TRBV5-8; the D gene is possibly TRBD1 (6 bases). V lost 0 bases and J lost 4, with 14 bases in between. Germline CDR1 reads SGHTS; CDR2 reads YDEGEE. This CDR3 is 15 amino acids long.